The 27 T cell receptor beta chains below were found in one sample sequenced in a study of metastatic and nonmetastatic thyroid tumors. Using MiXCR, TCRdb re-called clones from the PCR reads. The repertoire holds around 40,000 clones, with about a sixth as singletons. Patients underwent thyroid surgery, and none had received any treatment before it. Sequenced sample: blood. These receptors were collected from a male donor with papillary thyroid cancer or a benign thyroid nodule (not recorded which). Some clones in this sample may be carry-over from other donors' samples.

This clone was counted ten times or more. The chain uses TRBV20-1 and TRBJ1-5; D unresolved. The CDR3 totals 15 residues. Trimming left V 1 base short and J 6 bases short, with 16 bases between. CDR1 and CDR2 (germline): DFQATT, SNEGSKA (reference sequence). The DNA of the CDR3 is TGCAGTGCTAGAGGCGTGGGTGGTGATAGTCAGCCCCAGCATTTT. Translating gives CSARGVGGDSQPQHF.

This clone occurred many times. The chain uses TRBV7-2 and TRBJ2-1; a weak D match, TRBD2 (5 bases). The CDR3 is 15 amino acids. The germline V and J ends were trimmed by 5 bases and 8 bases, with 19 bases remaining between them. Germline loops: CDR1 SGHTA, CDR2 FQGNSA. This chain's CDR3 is CASSPRVHGPYEQFF. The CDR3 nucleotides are TGTGCCAGCAGCCCGAGGGTACACGGGCCCTATGAGCAGTTCTTC.

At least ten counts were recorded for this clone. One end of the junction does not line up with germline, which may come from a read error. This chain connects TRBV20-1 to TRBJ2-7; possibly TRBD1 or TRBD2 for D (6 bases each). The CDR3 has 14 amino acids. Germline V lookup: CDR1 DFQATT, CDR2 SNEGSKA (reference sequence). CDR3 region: CSVRGGRSLEEQYF. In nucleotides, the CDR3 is TGCAGTGTTAGAGGGGGGCGCAGTCTAGAAGAGCAGTACTTC.

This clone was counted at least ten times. The CDR3 DNA is TGCGCCAGCAGCCAAGAGGCAGACTCCTACGAGCAGTACTTC. This gives the protein CASSQEADSYEQYF. The rearrangement links TRBV4-1 to TRBJ2-7, with D uncertain. Germline CDR1 and CDR2: MGHRA and YSYEKL. This CDR3 contains 14 residues. The germline V and J ends were trimmed by 0 bases and 0 bases, with 6 bases remaining between them.

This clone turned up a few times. The CDR3 is CASSDSWTSGYNEQFF. The CDR3 coding sequence is TGTGCCAGCAGTGACTCCTGGACTAGCGGTTACAATGAGCAGTTCTTC. The chain carries TRBV6-1 and TRBJ2-1, with 10 bases fitting TRBD2. The CDR3 loop spans 16 amino acids. The J segment lost 4 bases and the V segment lost 3 bases, leaving 6 bases of the junction unmatched. Looked up from germline, CDR1 is MNHNS and CDR2 is SASEGT.

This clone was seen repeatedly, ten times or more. This CDR3 reads CASSPSSGGQQETQYF. CDR3 DNA: TGTGCCAGTAGCCCCTCTAGCGGGGGGCAACAAGAGACCCAGTACTTC. This rearrangement joins TRBV19 to TRBJ2-5, with 11 positions matching TRBD2. The CDR3 has 16 amino acids. The germline V gene has CDR1 LNHDA and CDR2 SQIVND (reference sequence). V trimming: 6 bases; J trimming: 2 bases; junction bases outside the gene matches: 8.

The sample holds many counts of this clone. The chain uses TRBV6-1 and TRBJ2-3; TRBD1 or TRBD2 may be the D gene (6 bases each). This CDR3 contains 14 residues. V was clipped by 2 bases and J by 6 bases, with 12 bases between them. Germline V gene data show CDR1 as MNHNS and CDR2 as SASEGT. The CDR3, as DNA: TGTGCCAGCAGTGAATCGGGGGCTGGGGATACGCAGTATTTT. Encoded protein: CASSESGAGDTQYF.

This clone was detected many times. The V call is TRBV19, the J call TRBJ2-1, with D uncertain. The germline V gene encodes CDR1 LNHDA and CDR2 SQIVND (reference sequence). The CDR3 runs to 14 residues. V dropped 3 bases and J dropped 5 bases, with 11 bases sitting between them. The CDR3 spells CASSIGLGNNEQFF. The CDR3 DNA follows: TGTGCCAGTAGTATCGGGCTGGGGAACAATGAGCAGTTCTTC.

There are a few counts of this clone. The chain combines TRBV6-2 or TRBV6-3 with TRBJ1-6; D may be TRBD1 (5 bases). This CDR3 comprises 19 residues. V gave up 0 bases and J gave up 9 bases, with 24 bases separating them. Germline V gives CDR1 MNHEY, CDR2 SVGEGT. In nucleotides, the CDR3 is TGTGCCAGCAGTTACTCGATTGTTCAAGGCGGGCAGGGAGGTTCACCCCTCCACTTT. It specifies CASSYSIVQGGQGGSPLHF.

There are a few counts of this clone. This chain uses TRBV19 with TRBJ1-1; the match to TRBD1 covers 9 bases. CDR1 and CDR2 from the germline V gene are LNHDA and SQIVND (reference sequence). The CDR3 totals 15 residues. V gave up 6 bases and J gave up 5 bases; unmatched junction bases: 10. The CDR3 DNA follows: TGTGCCAGTAGAGATAGGACAGGGGCTACGACTGAAGCTTTCTTT. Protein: CASRDRTGATTEAFF.

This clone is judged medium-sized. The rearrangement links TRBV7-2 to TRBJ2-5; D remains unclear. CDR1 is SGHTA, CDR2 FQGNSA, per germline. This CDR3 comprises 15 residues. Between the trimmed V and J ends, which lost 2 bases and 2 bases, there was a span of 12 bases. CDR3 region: CASSLSSAAQETQYF. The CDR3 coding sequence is TGTGCCAGCAGCTTATCGTCGGCAGCACAAGAGACCCAGTACTTC.

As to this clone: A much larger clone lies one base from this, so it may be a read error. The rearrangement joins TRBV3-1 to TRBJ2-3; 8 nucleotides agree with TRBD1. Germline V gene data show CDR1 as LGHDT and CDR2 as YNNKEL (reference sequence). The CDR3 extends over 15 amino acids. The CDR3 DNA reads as TGTACCAGCAGCCAAGGGGGACAGGGCACAGATACGCAGTATTTT. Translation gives CTSSQGGQGTDTQYF.

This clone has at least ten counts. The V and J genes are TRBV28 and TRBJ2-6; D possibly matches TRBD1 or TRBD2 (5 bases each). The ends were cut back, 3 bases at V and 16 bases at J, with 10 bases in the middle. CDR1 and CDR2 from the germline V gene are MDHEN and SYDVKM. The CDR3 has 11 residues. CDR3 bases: TGTGCCAGCAGTTTTCGGGGCCCTCTGACTTTC. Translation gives CASSFRGPLTF.

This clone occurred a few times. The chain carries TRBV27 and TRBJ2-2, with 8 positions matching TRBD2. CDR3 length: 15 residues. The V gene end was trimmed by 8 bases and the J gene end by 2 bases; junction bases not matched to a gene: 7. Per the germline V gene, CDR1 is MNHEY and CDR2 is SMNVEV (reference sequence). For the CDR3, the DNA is TGTGCCAGCGGTCGACTAGCGTGTAACACCGGGGAGCTGTTTTTT. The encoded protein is CASGRLACNTGELFF.

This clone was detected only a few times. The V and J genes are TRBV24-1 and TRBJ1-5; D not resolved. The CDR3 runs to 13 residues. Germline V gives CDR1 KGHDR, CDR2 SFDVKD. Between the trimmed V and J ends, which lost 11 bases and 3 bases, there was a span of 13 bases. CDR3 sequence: CARGGENNQPQHF. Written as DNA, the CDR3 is TGTGCCAGGGGTGGGGAAAACAATCAGCCCCAGCATTTT.

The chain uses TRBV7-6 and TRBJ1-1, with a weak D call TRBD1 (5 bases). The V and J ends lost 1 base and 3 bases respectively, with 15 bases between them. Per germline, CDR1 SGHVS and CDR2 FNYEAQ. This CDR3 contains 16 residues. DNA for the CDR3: TGTGCCAGCAGCTTAGGCGGGGGTATGAGGTACACTGAAGCTTTCTTT. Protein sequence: CASSLGGGMRYTEAFF.

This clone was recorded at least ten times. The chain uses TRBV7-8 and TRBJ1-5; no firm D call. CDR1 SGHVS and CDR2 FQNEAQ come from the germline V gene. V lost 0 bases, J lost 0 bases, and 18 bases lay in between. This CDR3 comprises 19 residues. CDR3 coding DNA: TGTGCCAGCAGCTTAGCGCGGGCGGCGATCGGGGTTAGCAATCAGCCCCAGCATTTT. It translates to CASSLARAAIGVSNQPQHF.

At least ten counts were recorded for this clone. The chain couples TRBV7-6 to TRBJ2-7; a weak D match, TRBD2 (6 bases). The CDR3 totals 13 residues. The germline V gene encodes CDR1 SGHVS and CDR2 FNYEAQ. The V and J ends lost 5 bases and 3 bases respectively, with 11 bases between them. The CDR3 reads CASSRGTFYEQYF. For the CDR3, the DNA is TGTGCCAGCAGCCGCGGGACTTTCTACGAGCAGTACTTC.

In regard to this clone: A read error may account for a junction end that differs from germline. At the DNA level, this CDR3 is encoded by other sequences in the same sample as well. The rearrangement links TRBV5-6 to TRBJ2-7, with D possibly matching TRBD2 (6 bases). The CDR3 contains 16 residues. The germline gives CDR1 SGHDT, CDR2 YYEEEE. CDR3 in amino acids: CASSSGVTGETYEQYF. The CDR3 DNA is TGTGCTAGCAGCTCGGGAGTTACGGGGGAGACCTACGAGCAGTACTTC.

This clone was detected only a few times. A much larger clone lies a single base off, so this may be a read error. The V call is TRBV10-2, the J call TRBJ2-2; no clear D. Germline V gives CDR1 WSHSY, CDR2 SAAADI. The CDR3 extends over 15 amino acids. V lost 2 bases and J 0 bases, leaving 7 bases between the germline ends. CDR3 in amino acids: CASSEASANTGELFF. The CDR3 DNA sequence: TGCGCCAGCAGTGAGGCGTCGGCGAACACCGGGGAGCTGTTTTTT.

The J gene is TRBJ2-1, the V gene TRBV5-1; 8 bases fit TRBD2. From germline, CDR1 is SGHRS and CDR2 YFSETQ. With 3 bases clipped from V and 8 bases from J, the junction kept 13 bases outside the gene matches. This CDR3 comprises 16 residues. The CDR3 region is CASSYSGTRGRYEQFF. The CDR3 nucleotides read TGCGCCAGCAGCTACTCCGGGACTAGAGGGAGATATGAGCAGTTCTTC.

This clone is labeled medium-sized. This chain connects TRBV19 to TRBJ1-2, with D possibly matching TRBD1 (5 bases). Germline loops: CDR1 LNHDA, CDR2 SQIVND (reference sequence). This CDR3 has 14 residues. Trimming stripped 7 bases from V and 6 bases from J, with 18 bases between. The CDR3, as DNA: TGTGCCAGTACCAATAAGAGGGGTGAGCATGGCTACACCTTC. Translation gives CASTNKRGEHGYTF.

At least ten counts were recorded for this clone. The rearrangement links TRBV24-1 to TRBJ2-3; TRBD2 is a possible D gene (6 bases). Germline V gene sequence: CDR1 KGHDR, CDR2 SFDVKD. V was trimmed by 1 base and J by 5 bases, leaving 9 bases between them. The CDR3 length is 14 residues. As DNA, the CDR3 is TGTGCCACCAGTGATTTTAGAGCGGGAGATACGCAGTATTTT. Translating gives CATSDFRAGDTQYF.

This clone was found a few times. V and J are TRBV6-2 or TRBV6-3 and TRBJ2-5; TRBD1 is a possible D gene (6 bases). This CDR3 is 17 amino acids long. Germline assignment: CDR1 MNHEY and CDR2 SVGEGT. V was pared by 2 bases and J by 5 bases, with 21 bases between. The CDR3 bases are TGTGCCAGCAGTTACGCCCTCAGGGGCCACCGGGGTGAGACCCAGTACTTC. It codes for CASSYALRGHRGETQYF.

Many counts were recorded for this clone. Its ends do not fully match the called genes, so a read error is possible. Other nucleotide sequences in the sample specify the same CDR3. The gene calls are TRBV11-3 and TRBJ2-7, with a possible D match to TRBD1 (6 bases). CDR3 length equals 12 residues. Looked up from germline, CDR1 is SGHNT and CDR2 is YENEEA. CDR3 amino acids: CASSLQTGRSDF. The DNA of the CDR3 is TGTGCCAGCAGCTTACAAACAGGGCGGAGCGACTTC.

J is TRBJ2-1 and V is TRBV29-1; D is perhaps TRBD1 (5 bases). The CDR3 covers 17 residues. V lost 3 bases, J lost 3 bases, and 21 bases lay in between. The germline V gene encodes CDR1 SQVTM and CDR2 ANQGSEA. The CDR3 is CSVDSPEAGSFYNEQFF. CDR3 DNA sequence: TGCAGCGTTGATTCTCCAGAGGCAGGGTCCTTCTACAATGAGCAGTTCTTC.

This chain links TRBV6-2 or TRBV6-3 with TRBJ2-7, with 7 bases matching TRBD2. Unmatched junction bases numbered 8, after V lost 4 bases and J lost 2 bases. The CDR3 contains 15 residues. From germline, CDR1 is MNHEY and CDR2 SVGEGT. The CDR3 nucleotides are TGTGCCAGCAGTTTACGCGGGAGTATCCCCTACGAGCAGTACTTC. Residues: CASSLRGSIPYEQYF.